These 16 T cell receptor beta chains were sequenced from one sample in a study of blood T cell repertoires in COVID-19. Sequenced by immunoSEQ multiplex PCR; TCRdb stores in-frame clones only, minus some. The table lists around 100,000 clones, around nine tenths of them singletons. Specimen: peripheral blood. Receptors originate from a man in his forties with acute or convalescent COVID-19.

The V gene is TRBV5-1, the J gene TRBJ1-2, with D hard to call. The V and J ends lost 4 bases and 5 bases respectively, with 12 bases between them. This CDR3 has 13 amino acids. Germline V gives CDR1 SGHRS, CDR2 YFSETQ. The CDR3 protein is CASSDLGEYGYTF. The CDR3 DNA reads TGCGCCAGCAGCGATCTTGGGGAGTATGGCTACACCTTC.

This chain links TRBV11-2 with TRBJ2-7; 15 bases line up with TRBD2. Germline-derived CDR1 and CDR2 are SGHAT and FQNNGV. CDR3 length: 19 amino acids. V shed 5 bases, J shed 6 bases, and the junction held 17 bases outside the gene matches. Written as DNA, the CDR3 is TGTGCCAGCAGCCCGAACCTCGGACTAGCGGGAGGGCCAAGGAGCGAGCAGTACTTC. It specifies CASSPNLGLAGGPRSEQYF.

The rearrangement links TRBV13 to TRBJ1-2; D not certain. The CDR3 is made up of 14 amino acids. Germline CDR1 is PRHDT and CDR2 is FYEKMQ (reference sequence). Trimming left V 1 base short and J 1 base short, with 7 bases between. The CDR3 region is CASSLVADNYGYTF. For the CDR3, the DNA is TGTGCCAGCAGCTTAGTGGCAGATAACTATGGCTACACCTTC.

The J gene is TRBJ1-1, the V gene TRBV6-5; D ambiguous. Germline V gene lookup returns CDR1 MNHEY and CDR2 SVGAGI. The CDR3 runs to 12 residues. V shed 2 bases and J shed 8 bases, with 9 bases lying between them. The chain's CDR3 is CASSYNGREAFF. Written as DNA, the CDR3 is TGTGCCAGCAGTTACAATGGCAGAGAAGCTTTCTTT.

The gene calls are TRBV7-9 and TRBJ1-6; D gene unclear. The length of the CDR3 is 13 residues. The V gene lost 5 bases and the J gene lost 7 bases, with 9 bases spanning the gap. CDR1 is SEHNR and CDR2 is FQNEAQ in the germline V gene (reference sequence). CDR3 DNA: TGTGCCAGCAGCCGCCGACAAAATTCACCCCTCCACTTT. Protein: CASSRRQNSPLHF.

The chain recombines TRBV19 with TRBJ1-2, with 7 bases matching TRBD1. CDR1 and CDR2 (germline): LNHDA, SQIVND (reference sequence). The ends lost 3 bases at V and 5 bases at J; junction bases unmatched: 6. The CDR3 spans 14 residues. The CDR3 region has the DNA TGTGCCAGTAGTATCCCGACAGGGCGATATGGCTACACCTTC. This translates into CASSIPTGRYGYTF.

The rearrangement joins TRBV30 to TRBJ1-2, with D unclear. CDR3 length: 12 residues. CDR1 GTSNPN and CDR2 SVGIG come from the germline V gene (reference sequence). The CDR3 sequence is CASHQANYGYTF. For the CDR3, the DNA is TGTGCTTCCCACCAGGCTAACTATGGCTACACCTTC.

To note about this clone: One end of the junction is discordant with germline, which a read error may explain. The CDR3 coding sequence is TGCAGCGTCGAAGGACAGGGGGCCTACGAGCAGTACTTC. The encoded protein is CSVEGQGAYEQYF. The chain links TRBV29-1 to TRBJ2-7, with TRBD1 matching over 10 bases. Per the germline V gene, CDR1 is SQVTM and CDR2 is ANQGSEA. The CDR3 has 13 residues.

The J gene is TRBJ1-4, the V gene TRBV29-1, with unresolved D. Germline V CDR1 and CDR2: SQVTM, ANQGSEA. V was trimmed by 4 bases and J by 3 bases, leaving 9 bases between them. The CDR3 is 13 amino acids. In DNA, the CDR3 is TGCAGCGTTGGGGGAGGTTCTAATGAAAAACTGTTTTTT. Protein product: CSVGGGSNEKLFF.

The V call is TRBV5-5, the J call TRBJ1-4, with D unresolved. The CDR3 is made up of 15 amino acids. Germline loops: CDR1 SGHKS, CDR2 YYEKEE (reference sequence). V lost 0 bases and J 1 base, leaving 7 bases between the germline ends. CDR3 sequence (DNA): TGTGCCAGCAGCTTGGCGGGGTTAACTAATGAAAAACTGTTTTTT. Translated: CASSLAGLTNEKLFF.

V gene TRBV4-3 combines with J gene TRBJ2-3; possible D gene TRBD2, 6 bases. There are 14 residues in the CDR3. From germline, CDR1 is LGHNA and CDR2 YSLEER. The V end was cut by 4 bases, the J end by 1 base, with 9 bases between. In DNA form, the CDR3 reads TGCGCCAGCAGCCGGGCGGGGCGCACAGATACGCAGTATTTT. It codes for CASSRAGRTDTQYF.

The genes are TRBV7-2 and TRBJ1-2, with TRBD1 matching over 8 bases. Trimming removed 5 bases from V and 6 bases from J; junction bases left unmatched: 11. The CDR3 totals 15 residues. Per germline, CDR1 SGHTA and CDR2 FQGNSA. This CDR3 is CASSTRTGKFDGYTF. As DNA, the CDR3 is TGTGCCAGCAGCACCCGGACAGGGAAATTCGATGGCTACACCTTC.

V is TRBV7-9 and J is TRBJ2-2; TRBD1 is a possible D gene (5 bases). V was pared by 1 base and J by 4 bases, with 7 bases between. CDR3 length: 14 residues. Germline V gives CDR1 SEHNR, CDR2 FQNEAQ (reference sequence). The CDR3 nucleotides are TGTGCCAGCAGCTTAGGACAGATCACCGGGGAGCTGTTTTTT. It specifies CASSLGQITGELFF.

Notes on this clone: Relative to the germline gene, one junction end is altered; a read error may explain this. The chain uses TRBV15 and TRBJ2-1; D is unclear. The CDR3 length is 12 residues. Germline V gene sequence: CDR1 LNHNV, CDR2 YYDKDF (reference sequence). The CDR3 spells CATSRVAAIPIF. The CDR3 region has the DNA TGTGCCACCAGCAGAGTTGCCGCGATTCCGATCTTC.

The chain employs TRBV5-1 and TRBJ2-7; 9 nucleotides line up with TRBD1. The germline gives CDR1 SGHRS, CDR2 YFSETQ. The CDR3 has 15 residues. The V segment lost 4 bases and the J segment 0 bases; nucleotides outside the gene matches: 5. The CDR3 coding sequence is TGCGCCAGCAGCCCGGGACAGGGTCCCTCCTACGAGCAGTACTTC. It encodes CASSPGQGPSYEQYF.

The gene calls are TRBV27 and TRBJ2-1, with TRBD2 matching over 7 bases. Germline assignment: CDR1 MNHEY and CDR2 SMNVEV (reference sequence). The CDR3 covers 16 residues. The V segment lost 1 base and the J segment 7 bases; nucleotides outside the gene matches: 10. Here the CDR3 reads CASSLYGGGNGNEQFF. CDR3 nucleotides: TGTGCCAGCAGTTTATATGGCGGGGGAAATGGGAATGAGCAGTTCTTC.